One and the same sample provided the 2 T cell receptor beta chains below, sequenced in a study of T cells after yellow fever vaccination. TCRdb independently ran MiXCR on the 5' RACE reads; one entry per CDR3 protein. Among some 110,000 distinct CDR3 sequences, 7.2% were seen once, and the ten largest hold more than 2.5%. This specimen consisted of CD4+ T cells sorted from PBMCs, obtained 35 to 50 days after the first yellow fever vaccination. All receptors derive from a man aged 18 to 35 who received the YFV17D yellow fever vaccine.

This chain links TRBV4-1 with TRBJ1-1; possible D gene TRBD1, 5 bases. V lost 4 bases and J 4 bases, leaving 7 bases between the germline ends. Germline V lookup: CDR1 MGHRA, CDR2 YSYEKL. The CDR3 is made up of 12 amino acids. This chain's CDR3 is CASSRGVTEAFF. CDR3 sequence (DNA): TGCGCCAGCAGCCGAGGGGTCACTGAAGCTTTCTTT.

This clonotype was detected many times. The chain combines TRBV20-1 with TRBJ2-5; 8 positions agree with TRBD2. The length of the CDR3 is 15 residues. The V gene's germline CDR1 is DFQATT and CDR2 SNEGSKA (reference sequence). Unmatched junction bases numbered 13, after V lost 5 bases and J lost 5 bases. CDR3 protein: CSAPNPRGGSETQYF. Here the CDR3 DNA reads TGCAGTGCTCCGAACCCCCGGGGGGGCTCCGAGACCCAGTACTTC.